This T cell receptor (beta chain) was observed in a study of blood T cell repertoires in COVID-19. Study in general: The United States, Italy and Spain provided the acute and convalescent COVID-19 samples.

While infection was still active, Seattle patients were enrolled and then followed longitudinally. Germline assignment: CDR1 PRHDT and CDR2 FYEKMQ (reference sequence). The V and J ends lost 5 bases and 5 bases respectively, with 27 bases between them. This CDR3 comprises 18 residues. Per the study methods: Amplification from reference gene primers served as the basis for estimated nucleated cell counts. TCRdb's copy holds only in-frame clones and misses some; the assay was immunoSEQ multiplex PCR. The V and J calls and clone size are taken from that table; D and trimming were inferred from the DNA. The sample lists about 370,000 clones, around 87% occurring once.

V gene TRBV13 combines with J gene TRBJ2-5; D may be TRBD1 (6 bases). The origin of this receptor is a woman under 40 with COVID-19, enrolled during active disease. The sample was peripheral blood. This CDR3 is CASSPRQARYTPSETQYF. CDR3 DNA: TGTGCCAGCAGCCCCCGACAGGCTCGGTACACTCCTAGCGAGACCCAGTACTTC. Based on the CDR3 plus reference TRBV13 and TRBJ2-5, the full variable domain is AAGVIQSPRHLIKEKRETATLKCYPIPRHDTVYWYQQGPGQDPQFLISFYEKMQSDKGSIPDRFSAQQFSDYHSELNMSSLELGDSALYFCASSPRQARYTPSETQYFGPGTRLLVL.